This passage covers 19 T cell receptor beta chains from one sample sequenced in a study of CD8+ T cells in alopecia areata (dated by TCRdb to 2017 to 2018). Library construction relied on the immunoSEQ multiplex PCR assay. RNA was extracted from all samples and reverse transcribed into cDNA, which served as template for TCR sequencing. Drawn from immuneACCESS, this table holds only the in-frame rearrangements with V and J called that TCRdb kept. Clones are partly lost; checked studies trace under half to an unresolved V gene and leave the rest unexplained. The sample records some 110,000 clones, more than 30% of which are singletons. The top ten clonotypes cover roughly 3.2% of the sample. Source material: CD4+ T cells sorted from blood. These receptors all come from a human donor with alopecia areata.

CDR3 protein: CSVGLFRGEQFF. The CDR3 DNA sequence: TGCAGCGTTGGACTGTTCAGAGGTGAGCAGTTCTTC. The rearrangement joins TRBV29-1 to TRBJ2-1, with unresolved D. The CDR3 is 12 residues long. Trimming pared 4 bases from V and 9 bases from J, leaving 13 bases between. The germline V gene has CDR1 SQVTM and CDR2 ANQGSEA.

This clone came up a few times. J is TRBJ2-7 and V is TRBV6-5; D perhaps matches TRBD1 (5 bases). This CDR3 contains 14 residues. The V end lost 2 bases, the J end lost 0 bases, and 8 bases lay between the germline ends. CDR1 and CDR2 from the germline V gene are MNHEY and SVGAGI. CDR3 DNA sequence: TGTGCCAGCAGTTACAGGGGCACCTCCTACGAGCAGTACTTC. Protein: CASSYRGTSYEQYF.

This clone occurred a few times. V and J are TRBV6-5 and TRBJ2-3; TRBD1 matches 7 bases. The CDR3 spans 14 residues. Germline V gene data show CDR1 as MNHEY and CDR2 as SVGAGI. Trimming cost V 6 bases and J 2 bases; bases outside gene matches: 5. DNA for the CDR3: TGTGCCAGCAGACGGGACAGTATCACAGATACGCAGTATTTT. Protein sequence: CASRRDSITDTQYF.

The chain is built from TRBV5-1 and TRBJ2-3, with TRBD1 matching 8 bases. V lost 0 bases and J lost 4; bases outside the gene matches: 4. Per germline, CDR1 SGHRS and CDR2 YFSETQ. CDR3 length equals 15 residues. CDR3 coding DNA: TGCGCCAGCAGCTTGGAAGGGACAGGTTCAGATACGCAGTATTTT. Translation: CASSLEGTGSDTQYF.

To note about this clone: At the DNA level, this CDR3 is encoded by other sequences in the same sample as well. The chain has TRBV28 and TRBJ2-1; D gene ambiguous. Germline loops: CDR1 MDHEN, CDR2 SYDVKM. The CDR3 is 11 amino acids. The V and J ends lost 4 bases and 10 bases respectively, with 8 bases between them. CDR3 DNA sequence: TGTGCCAGCAGTTCGCCCAGGGAGCAGTTCTTC. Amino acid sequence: CASSSPREQFF.

DNA for the CDR3: TGCGCCAGCAGTCACGGCGGCGAGACCCAGTACTTC. Translation gives CASSHGGETQYF. The rearrangement uses TRBV23-1 and TRBJ2-5, with D hard to call. TRBV23-1 is flagged as an ORF with uncertain function. Trimming removed 3 bases from V and 5 bases from J, with 7 bases in between. The CDR3 has 12 residues.

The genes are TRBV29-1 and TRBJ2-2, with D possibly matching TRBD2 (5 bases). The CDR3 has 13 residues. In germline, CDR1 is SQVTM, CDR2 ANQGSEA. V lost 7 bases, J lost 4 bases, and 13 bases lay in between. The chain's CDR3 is CSARVEGTGELFF. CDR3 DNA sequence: TGCAGCGCTAGGGTTGAGGGCACCGGGGAGCTGTTTTTT.

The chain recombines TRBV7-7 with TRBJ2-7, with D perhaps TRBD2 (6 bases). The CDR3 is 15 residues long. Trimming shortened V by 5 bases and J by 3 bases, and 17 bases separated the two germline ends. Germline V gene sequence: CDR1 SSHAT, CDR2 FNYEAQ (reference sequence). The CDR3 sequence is CASSPGTRFGYEQYF. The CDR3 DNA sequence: TGTGCCAGCAGCCCAGGGACTCGGTTCGGCTACGAGCAGTACTTC. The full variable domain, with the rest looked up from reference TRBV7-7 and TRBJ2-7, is GAGVSQSPRYKVTKRGQDVTLRCDPISSHATLYWYQQALGQGPEFLTYFNYEAQPDKSGLPSDRFSAERPEGSISTLTIQRTEQRDSAMYRCASSPGTRFGYEQYFGPGTRLTVT.

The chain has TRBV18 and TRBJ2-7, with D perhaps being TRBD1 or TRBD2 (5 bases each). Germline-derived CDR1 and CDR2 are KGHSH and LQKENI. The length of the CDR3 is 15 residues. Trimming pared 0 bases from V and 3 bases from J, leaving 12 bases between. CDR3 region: CASSPPGPGNYEQYF. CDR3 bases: TGTGCCAGCTCACCACCGGGACCGGGGAACTACGAGCAGTACTTC. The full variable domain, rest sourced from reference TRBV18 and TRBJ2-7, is NAGVMQNPRHLVRRRGQEARLRCSPMKGHSHVYWYRQLPEEGLKFMVYLQKENIIDESGMPKERFSAEFPKEGPSILRIQQVVRGDSAAYFCASSPPGPGNYEQYFGPGTRLTVT.

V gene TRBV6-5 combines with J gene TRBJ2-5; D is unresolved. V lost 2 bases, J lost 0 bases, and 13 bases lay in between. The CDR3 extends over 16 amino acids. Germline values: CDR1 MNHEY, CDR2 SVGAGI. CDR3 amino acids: CASSYRATTYQETQYF. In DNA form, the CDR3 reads TGTGCCAGCAGTTACCGGGCAACCACATACCAAGAGACCCAGTACTTC.

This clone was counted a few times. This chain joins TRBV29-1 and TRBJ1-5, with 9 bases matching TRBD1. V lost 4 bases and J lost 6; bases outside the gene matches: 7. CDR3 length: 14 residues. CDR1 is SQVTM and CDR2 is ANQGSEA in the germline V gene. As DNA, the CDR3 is TGCAGCGTTGGCCTGGGACAGGGTGGTCAGCCCCAGCATTTT. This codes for CSVGLGQGGQPQHF.

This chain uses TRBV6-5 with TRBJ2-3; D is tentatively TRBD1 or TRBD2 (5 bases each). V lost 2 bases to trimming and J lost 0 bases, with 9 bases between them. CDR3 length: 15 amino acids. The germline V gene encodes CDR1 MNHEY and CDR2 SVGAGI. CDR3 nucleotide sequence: TGTGCCAGCAGTTACCAGGGAGTCAGCACAGATACGCAGTATTTT. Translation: CASSYQGVSTDTQYF.

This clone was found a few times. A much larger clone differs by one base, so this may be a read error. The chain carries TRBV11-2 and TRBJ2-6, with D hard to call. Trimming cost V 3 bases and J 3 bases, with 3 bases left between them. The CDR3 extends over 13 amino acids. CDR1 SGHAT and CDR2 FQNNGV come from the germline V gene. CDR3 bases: TGTGCCAGCAGCTTCGGTGGGGCCAACGTCCTGACTTTC. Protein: CASSFGGANVLTF. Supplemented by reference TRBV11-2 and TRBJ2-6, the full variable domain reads EAGVAQSPRYKIIEKRQSVAFWCNPISGHATLYWYQQILGQGPKLLIQFQNNGVVDDSQLPKDRFSAERLKGVDSTLKIQPAKLEDSAVYLCASSFGGANVLTFGAGSRLTVL.

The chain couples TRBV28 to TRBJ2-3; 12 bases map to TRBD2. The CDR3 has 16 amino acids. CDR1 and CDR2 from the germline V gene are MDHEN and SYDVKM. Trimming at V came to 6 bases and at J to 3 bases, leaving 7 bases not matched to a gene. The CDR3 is CASSMLAGGPTDTQYF. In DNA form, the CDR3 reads TGTGCCAGCAGCATGCTAGCGGGAGGGCCGACAGATACGCAGTATTTT.

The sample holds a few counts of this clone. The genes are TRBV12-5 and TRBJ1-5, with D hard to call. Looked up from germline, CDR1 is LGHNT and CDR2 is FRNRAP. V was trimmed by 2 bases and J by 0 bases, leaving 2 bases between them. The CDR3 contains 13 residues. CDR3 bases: TGTGCTAGTGGTTTGCGTAGCAATCAGCCCCAGCATTTT. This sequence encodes CASGLRSNQPQHF. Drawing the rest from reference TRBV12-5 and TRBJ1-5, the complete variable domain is DARVTQTPRHKVTEMGQEVTMRCQPILGHNTVFWYRQTMMQGLELLAYFRNRAPLDDSGMPKDRFSAEMPDATLATLKIQPSEPRDSAVYFCASGLRSNQPQHFGDGTRLSIL.

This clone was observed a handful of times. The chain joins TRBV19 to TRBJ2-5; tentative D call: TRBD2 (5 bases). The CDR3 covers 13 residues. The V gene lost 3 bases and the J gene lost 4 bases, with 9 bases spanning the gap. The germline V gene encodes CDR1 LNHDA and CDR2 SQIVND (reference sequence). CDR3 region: CASSINGVETQYF. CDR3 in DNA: TGTGCCAGTAGTATTAACGGGGTAGAGACCCAGTACTTC.

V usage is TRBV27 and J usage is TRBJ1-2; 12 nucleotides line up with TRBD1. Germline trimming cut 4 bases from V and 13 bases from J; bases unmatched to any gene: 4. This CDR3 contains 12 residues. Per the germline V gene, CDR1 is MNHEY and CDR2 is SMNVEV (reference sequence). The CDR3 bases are TGTGCCAGCAGTTCGGGACAGGGGGCTTCCACCTTC. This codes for CASSSGQGASTF.

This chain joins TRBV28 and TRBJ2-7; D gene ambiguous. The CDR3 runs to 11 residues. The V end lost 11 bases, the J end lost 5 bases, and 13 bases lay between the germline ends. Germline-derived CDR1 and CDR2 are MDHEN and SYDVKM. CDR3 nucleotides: TGTGCCCTACAGACGCCCGACGAGCAGTACTTC. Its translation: CALQTPDEQYF.

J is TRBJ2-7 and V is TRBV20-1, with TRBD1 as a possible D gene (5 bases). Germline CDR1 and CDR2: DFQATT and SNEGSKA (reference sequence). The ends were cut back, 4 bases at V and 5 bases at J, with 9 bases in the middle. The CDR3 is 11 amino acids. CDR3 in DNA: TGCAGTGCTACTCAGGGCAACGAGCAGTACTTC. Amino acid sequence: CSATQGNEQYF.